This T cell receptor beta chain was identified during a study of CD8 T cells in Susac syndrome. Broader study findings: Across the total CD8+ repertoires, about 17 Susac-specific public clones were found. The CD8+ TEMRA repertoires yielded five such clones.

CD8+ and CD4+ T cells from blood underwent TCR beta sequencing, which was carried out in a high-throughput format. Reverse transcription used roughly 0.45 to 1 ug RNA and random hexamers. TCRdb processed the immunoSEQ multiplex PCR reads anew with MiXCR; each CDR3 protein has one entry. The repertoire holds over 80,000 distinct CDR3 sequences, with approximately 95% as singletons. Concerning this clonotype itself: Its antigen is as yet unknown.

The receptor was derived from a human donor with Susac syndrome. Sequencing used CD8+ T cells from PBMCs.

The CDR3 coding sequence is TGTGCCAGCAGTTCCGGACAGGGAAGTTGGCATGAGCAGTTCTTC. As protein: CASSSGQGSWHEQFF. V is TRBV12-3 or TRBV12-4 and J is TRBJ2-1; 8 bases agree with TRBD1. The junction had 10 bases not matched to a gene; V was cut back by 4 bases and J by 8 bases. The CDR3 is 15 amino acids.